This TCR beta chain is from a study of blood T cell repertoires in COVID-19. On the study more broadly: COVID-19 samples, acute and convalescent, were from the United States, Italy and Spain. Sources were T cells, B-cell-depleted T cells, or PBMCs; the material itself was cDNA or gDNA.

Those enrolled in Seattle joined during active infection and were followed longitudinally afterward. Authors' methods: Reference gene primer amplification gave nucleated cell count estimates. Here immunoSEQ multiplex PCR was the method, and the copy in TCRdb shows in-frame clones only, minus some. D and trimming come from the DNA, and the V and J calls and clone size come from that table. The table has 300,000 to 450,000 clones, roughly nine tenths seen once. CDR3 length equals 14 residues. V lost 1 base to trimming and J lost 7 bases, with 11 bases between them. In germline, CDR1 is SGDLS, CDR2 YYNGEE.

This TCR was sampled from a woman aged 55-69 years with COVID-19, enrolled during active disease. The chain carries TRBV9 and TRBJ1-4; D may be TRBD1 (6 bases). The source material was peripheral blood. CDR3 sequence (DNA): TGTGCCAGCAGCGTAATGGGGGCTGGTGAAAAACTGTTTTTT. Protein sequence: CASSVMGAGEKLFF.